This T cell receptor beta chain was captured by sequencing in a study of shared clonotypes between healthy human individuals. General observations from the study: Donor scarcity curtailed the genetic and exposure-history diversity represented herein.

Comment on this clone: Its antigen is undetermined. At the DNA level, this CDR3 is encoded by other sequences in the same sample as well.

Repertoires were generated with immunoSEQ multiplex PCR, while TCRdb's copy carries only in-frame clones and drops some. This table holds 1.5 million to 1.9 million clones, about 98% found once. Deletions cut 5 bases from V and 8 bases from J, with 6 bases between. CDR3 length: 11 residues. CDR1 and CDR2 from the germline V gene are KGHSH and LQKENI. The J gene is TRBJ1-4, the V gene TRBV18, with no clear D. Sequencing was performed on naive CD4+ T cells sorted from blood. Stated subset: CD45RA+ positively selected. The receptor was isolated from a man aged 25-45 years in good health. This CDR3 reads CASSSSEKLFF. CDR3 sequence (DNA): TGTGCCAGCTCATCGAGCGAAAAACTGTTTTTT.